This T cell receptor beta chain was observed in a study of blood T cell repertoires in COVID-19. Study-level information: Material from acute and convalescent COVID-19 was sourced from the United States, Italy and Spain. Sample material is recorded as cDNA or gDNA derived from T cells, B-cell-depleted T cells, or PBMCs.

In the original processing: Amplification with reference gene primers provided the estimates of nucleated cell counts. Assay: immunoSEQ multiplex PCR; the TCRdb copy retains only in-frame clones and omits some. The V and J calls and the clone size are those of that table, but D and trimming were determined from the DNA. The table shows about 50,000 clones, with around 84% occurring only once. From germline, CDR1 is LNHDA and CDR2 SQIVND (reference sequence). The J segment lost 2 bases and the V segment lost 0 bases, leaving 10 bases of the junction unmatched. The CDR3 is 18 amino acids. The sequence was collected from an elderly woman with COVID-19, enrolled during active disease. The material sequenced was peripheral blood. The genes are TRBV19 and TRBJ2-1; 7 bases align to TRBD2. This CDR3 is CASSIDQGLGPTYNEQFF. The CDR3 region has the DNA TGTGCCAGTAGTATAGACCAAGGACTAGGCCCTACCTACAATGAGCAGTTCTTC.